Included here is one T cell receptor (beta chain) sequence, with context. Its antigen is still unknown. The data stem from a study of T-cell memory formation after mild COVID-19. A single record per CDR3 protein comes from TCRdb applying MiXCR to the 5' RACE reads. The sample holds hundreds of thousands of distinct CDR3 sequences, 16% seen once. The study's findings and limits: CD4+ contracting clones were mainly CM and EM; CD8+ ones, EMRA.

Source material: PBMCs or a T cell subset sorted from them (not recorded which). This clonotype was obtained from a man younger than 35 who had mild COVID-19 (a few samples of this study predate the infection). Cell type and time point are not known.

This chain's CDR3 is CASSHGGATYEQYF. Written as DNA, the CDR3 is TGTGCCAGCAGCCATGGCGGGGCGACCTACGAGCAGTACTTC. The genes are TRBV14 and TRBJ2-7, with D possibly being TRBD2 (6 bases). V was pared by 3 bases and J by 2 bases, with 11 bases between. In germline, CDR1 is SGHDN, CDR2 FVKESK. The CDR3 consists of 14 residues.